A single sample is the source of the 17 T cell receptor beta chains below, sequenced in a study of blood T cells in healthy people across ages. Through a sample-barcoded 5' primer and a J-beta primer mix, a second PCR was run for about 6 to 11 cycles. TCRdb re-derived calls from the 5' RACE reads in MiXCR, one entry per CDR3 protein. The table has over a million distinct CDR3 sequences, approximately 42% seen once; the top ten hold around 4%. Sequences were obtained from blood. The receptor set was obtained from a woman in her late teens or twenties in good health.

On this clonotype: This may be a read error: a much more frequent sequence differs by one nucleotide. This chain connects TRBV29-1 to TRBJ2-7; TRBD1 might be the D (6 bases). Germline assignment: CDR1 SQVTM and CDR2 ANQGSEA. Deletions cut 6 bases from V and 0 bases from J, with 15 bases between. CDR3 length: 14 residues. The DNA of the CDR3 is TGCAGCGTCCGCGCCAGGGGAAGCTCCTACGAGCAGTACTTC. Translation gives CSVRARGSSYEQYF.

This chain connects TRBV6-2 or TRBV6-3 to TRBJ2-1; D possibly matches TRBD1 or TRBD2 (5 bases each). The germline V gene encodes CDR1 MNHEY and CDR2 SVGEGT. The V gene lost 8 bases and the J gene lost 0 bases, with 14 bases spanning the gap. This CDR3 spans 15 amino acids. CDR3 nucleotides: TGTGCCAGCTGTATCCTGGGGGTCTCCTACAATGAGCAGTTCTTC. Its translation: CASCILGVSYNEQFF.

In its sample, this clonotype was seen a few times. V gene TRBV20-1 combines with J gene TRBJ1-4; 10 bases agree with TRBD1. The ends lost 0 bases at V and 8 bases at J; junction bases unmatched: 9. The CDR3 has 16 residues. The germline V gene encodes CDR1 DFQATT and CDR2 SNEGSKA (reference sequence). The CDR3 is CSARDLGTGEMEKLFF. In nucleotides, the CDR3 is TGCAGTGCTAGAGATTTGGGGACAGGGGAGATGGAAAAACTGTTTTTT.

The rearrangement joins TRBV29-1 to TRBJ2-7; D may be TRBD2 (7 bases). The DNA matches TRBJ2-5 better at its end, which makes the J call doubtful. This CDR3 comprises 10 residues. Germline CDR1 reads SQVTM; CDR2 reads ANQGSEA. CDR3 DNA: TGCAGCTTGGGGGGGGCGACCCAGTACTTC. It encodes CSLGGATQYF.

This chain links TRBV29-1 with TRBJ2-3, with D perhaps TRBD2 (5 bases). Germline V gives CDR1 SQVTM, CDR2 ANQGSEA. Trimming stripped 4 bases from V and 2 bases from J, with 13 bases between. The CDR3 sequence is 14 residues long. CDR3 region: CSVAEAGHTDTQYF. CDR3 in DNA: TGCAGCGTTGCAGAGGCGGGCCACACAGATACGCAGTATTTT.

The chain has TRBV12-3 or TRBV12-4 and TRBJ1-1, with D hard to call. The CDR3 length is 12 residues. V lost 6 bases and J lost 5, with 10 bases in between. The CDR3 bases are TGTGCCAGCAGACCGATGCGGACTGAAGCTTTCTTT. Encoded protein: CASRPMRTEAFF.

This clonotype was detected only a few times. The rearrangement joins TRBV20-1 to TRBJ1-1; D unresolved. There are 15 residues in the CDR3. Per germline, CDR1 DFQATT and CDR2 SNEGSKA (reference sequence). Deletions cut 0 bases from V and 1 base from J, with 12 bases between. As DNA, the CDR3 is TGCAGTGCTAGAGACCCGAGGCAGCCGAACACTGAAGCTTTCTTT. Translating gives CSARDPRQPNTEAFF.

V and J are TRBV4-1 and TRBJ2-7; D is possibly TRBD2 (5 bases). The CDR3 sequence is 15 residues long. V lost 4 bases and J lost 3, with 16 bases in between. CDR1 MGHRA and CDR2 YSYEKL come from the germline V gene. DNA of the CDR3: TGCGCCAGCAGCCTATCCGGAGGCCCGATCTACGAGCAGTACTTC. Protein sequence: CASSLSGGPIYEQYF.

This clonotype was observed many times. V and J are TRBV29-1 and TRBJ1-4, with D maybe TRBD1 (5 bases). The CDR3 consists of 13 residues. V was pared by 6 bases and J by 0 bases, with 8 bases between. Germline V gives CDR1 SQVTM, CDR2 ANQGSEA. The CDR3 nucleotides read TGCAGCGTCCGGGGGACAACTAATGAAAAACTGTTTTTT. Encoded protein: CSVRGTTNEKLFF.

This clonotype has only a few counts. This chain connects TRBV7-3 to TRBJ2-5; D not resolved. The CDR3 is 13 amino acids. The ends were cut back, 5 bases at V and 11 bases at J, with 18 bases in the middle. Germline assignment: CDR1 SGHTA and CDR2 FQGTGA. The CDR3 protein is CASSQTGGGEQYF. The CDR3 DNA follows: TGTGCCAGCAGCCAGACCGGTGGCGGTGAGCAGTACTTC.

This clonotype was picked up one time. Given a much more abundant clone one base away, this may be a read error. The V call is TRBV29-1, the J call TRBJ1-2; D remains unclear. The CDR3 extends over 13 amino acids. Germline CDR1 is SQVTM and CDR2 is ANQGSEA. The CDR3 sequence is CNVAAATNYGYTF. The CDR3 DNA reads as TGCAACGTTGCGGCGGCTACTAACTATGGCTACACCTTC. Full variable domain (remainder filled in from reference TRBV29-1 and TRBJ1-2): SAVISQKPSRDICQRGTSLTIQCQVDSQVTMMFWYRQQPGQSLTLIATANQGSEATYESGFVIDKFPISRPNLTFSTLTVSNMSPEDSSIYLCNVAAATNYGYTFGSGTRLTVV.

In its sample, this clonotype was seen a few times. The rearrangement uses TRBV4-1 and TRBJ2-6; tentatively, D is TRBD2 (5 bases). The CDR3 is 16 residues long. V gave up 1 base and J gave up 3 bases, with 10 bases separating them. Germline-derived CDR1 and CDR2 are MGHRA and YSYEKL. This chain's CDR3 is CASSQALGSGANVLTF. CDR3 sequence (DNA): TGCGCCAGCAGCCAAGCTCTGGGGAGTGGGGCCAACGTCCTGACTTTC.

The chain combines TRBV7-6 with TRBJ1-1, with a tentative D call TRBD1 (5 bases). There are 14 residues in the CDR3. V was trimmed by 5 bases and J by 7 bases, leaving 17 bases between them. Germline assignment: CDR1 SGHVS and CDR2 FNYEAQ. The CDR3 loop reads CASSPSGRAGEAFF. The CDR3 coding sequence is TGTGCCAGCAGCCCCTCCGGCAGGGCGGGTGAAGCTTTCTTT.

This chain joins TRBV2 and TRBJ1-5; 9 bases fit TRBD1. The CDR3 runs to 18 residues. The V segment lost 6 bases and the J segment 0 bases; nucleotides outside the gene matches: 12. The germline gives CDR1 SNHLY, CDR2 FYNNEI. The CDR3 is CASSRLRDRAFSNQPQHF. CDR3 nucleotide sequence: TGTGCCAGCAGCCGGCTCAGGGACAGGGCCTTTAGCAATCAGCCCCAGCATTTT.

Concerning this clonotype: At one boundary the junction diverges from the germline segment, which might be a read error. V usage is TRBV9 and J usage is TRBJ2-2; possibly TRBD1 for D (6 bases). Germline assignment: CDR1 SGDLS and CDR2 YYNGEE. CDR3 length: 15 amino acids. CDR3 sequence (DNA): TGTACCAGCAGCGTCGGGACAATAACCACCGGGGAGCTGTTTTTT. It is translated as CTSSVGTITTGELFF.

The chain is built from TRBV25-1 and TRBJ1-4, with D maybe TRBD1 (6 bases). The V and J ends lost 6 bases and 8 bases respectively, with 19 bases between them. From germline, CDR1 is MGHDK and CDR2 SYGVNS. This CDR3 spans 15 amino acids. The CDR3 protein is CASSHRTGLGEKLFF. The CDR3 region has the DNA TGTGCCAGCAGCCACCGAACAGGGTTAGGGGAAAAACTGTTTTTT.

The chain employs TRBV15 and TRBJ2-5, with D possibly TRBD1 on 5 matching bases. The J call may be mistaken, given a closer DNA end match to TRBJ2-7. CDR3 size: 17 residues. Germline CDR1 is LNHNV and CDR2 is YYDKDF (reference sequence). CDR3 in DNA: TGTGCCACCAGCAGAAACCTATGGGGCGAAACAACCTACGAGCAGTACTTC. Amino acids: CATSRNLWGETTYEQYF.